These 16 T cell receptor beta chains originate from one sample sequenced in a study of blood T cells in healthy people across ages. It was with a sample-barcoded 5' primer and a J-beta primer mix that a second PCR of roughly 7 to 12 cycles was run. Each CDR3 protein is one row after TCRdb ran MiXCR on the 5' RACE reads. In the table there are 540,000 or so distinct CDR3 sequences, 25% to 30% of which are singletons. Input material: blood. The receptor source for this set is a woman between 70 and 85 years old in good health.

At least ten counts were recorded for this clonotype. The V call is TRBV7-9, the J call TRBJ2-5; the D gene could be TRBD1 or TRBD2 (5 bases each). From germline, CDR1 is SEHNR and CDR2 FQNEAQ (reference sequence). V was shortened by 5 bases and J by 4 bases, with 8 bases between the two germline ends. This CDR3 is built from 12 residues. CDR3 DNA: TGTGCCAGCAGCCGGGACCTAGAGACCCAGTACTTC. This codes for CASSRDLETQYF.

The table lists this clonotype with a few counts. This sequence joins TRBV6-5 and TRBJ2-2; possible D gene TRBD2, 6 bases. The germline V gene has CDR1 MNHEY and CDR2 SVGAGI. Trimming took 7 bases from V and 5 from J, leaving 17 bases between them. The length of the CDR3 is 15 residues. CDR3 sequence reads: CASKPTSFFTGELFF. DNA for the CDR3: TGTGCCAGCAAACCGACTAGTTTCTTTACCGGGGAGCTGTTTTTT.

The sample holds a few counts of this clonotype. One end of the junction does not line up with germline, which may come from a read error. The rearrangement uses TRBV5-1 and TRBJ2-5; no definite D call. The CDR3 loop spans 14 amino acids. Germline V gene lookup returns CDR1 SGHRS and CDR2 YFSETQ. The CDR3 bases are TGCGGCAGCAGCTTGAGAGATTCCGGGGAGACCCAGTACTTC. Its translation is CGSSLRDSGETQYF.

The chain combines TRBV4-2 with TRBJ2-7, with 8 bases lining up with TRBD1. This CDR3 is built from 14 residues. Germline CDR1 LGHNA, CDR2 YNFKEQ. V trimming: 4 bases; J trimming: 3 bases; junction bases outside the gene matches: 5. CDR3 DNA: TGTGCCAGCAGCCGCGGGACAGGAATCTACGAGCAGTACTTC. This gives the protein CASSRGTGIYEQYF.

The chain recombines TRBV20-1 with TRBJ2-1, with D hard to call. Trimming took 0 bases from V and 7 from J, leaving 16 bases between them. This CDR3 region has 15 residues. Germline assignment: CDR1 DFQATT and CDR2 SNEGSKA (reference sequence). CDR3 in DNA: TGCAGTGCTAGAGATCCGGCTCGTGCTGGAAATGAGCAGTTCTTC. Protein sequence: CSARDPARAGNEQFF.

V usage is TRBV5-6 and J usage is TRBJ1-5; tentative D call: TRBD1 (5 bases). This CDR3 comprises 16 residues. Looked up from germline, CDR1 is SGHDT and CDR2 is YYEEEE. Trimming shortened V by 0 bases and J by 2 bases, and 12 bases separated the two germline ends. CDR3 amino acids: CASSLAGGSGNQPQHF. For the CDR3, the DNA is TGTGCCAGCAGCTTGGCGGGGGGTTCCGGCAATCAGCCCCAGCATTTT.

This clonotype was seen a handful of times. The rearrangement joins TRBV7-3 to TRBJ1-1; D unclear. The length of the CDR3 is 13 residues. Germline CDR1 reads SGHTA; CDR2 reads FQGTGA. Trimming shortened V by 4 bases and J by 2 bases, and 8 bases separated the two germline ends. DNA of the CDR3: TGTGCCAGCAGCTCGACAATTAACACTGAAGCTTTCTTT. This gives the protein CASSSTINTEAFF.

The rearrangement uses TRBV4-3 and TRBJ2-3, with 12 bases that match TRBD2. In germline, CDR1 is LGHNA, CDR2 YSLEER. After removal of 2 bases from V and 2 bases from J, the junction contained 8 bases not matched to a gene. The CDR3 is made up of 18 amino acids. CDR3 residues: CASSQKYGTSGLTDTQYF. DNA for the CDR3: TGCGCCAGCAGCCAAAAATACGGGACTAGCGGGCTCACAGATACGCAGTATTTT.

Remarks on this clonotype: Its ends do not fully match the called genes, so a read error is possible. The chain carries TRBV7-9 and TRBJ1-1; D remains unclear. Germline assignment: CDR1 SEHNR and CDR2 FQNEAQ (reference sequence). CDR3 length: 13 residues. CDR3 coding DNA: TGTACCAGCAGCTTAAGGTGGGACACTGAAGCTTTCTTT. Encoded protein: CTSSLRWDTEAFF.

This chain uses TRBV4-1 with TRBJ2-7; TRBD1 matches 7 bases. CDR1 and CDR2 from the germline V gene are MGHRA and YSYEKL. J lost 3 bases, V lost 4 bases, and 18 bases had no gene match. This CDR3 has 18 residues. The CDR3 region has the DNA TGCGCCAGCAGCCTGAAGTTACGCCGGGACAGTATAAACTACGAGCAGTACTTC. Amino acids: CASSLKLRRDSINYEQYF.

In the case of this clonotype: Germline is not matched at one junction end, which may reflect a read error. The chain links TRBV9 to TRBJ1-2; D is unresolved. CDR3 size: 15 residues. Germline V gene sequence: CDR1 SGDLS, CDR2 YYNGEE. The CDR3 protein is CTSSLQEGINYGYTF. CDR3 DNA: TGTACCAGCAGCCTTCAGGAAGGGATTAACTATGGCTACACCTTC.

The chain has TRBV28 and TRBJ2-7, with TRBD1 as a possible D gene (5 bases). The CDR3 has 14 amino acids. Germline assignment: CDR1 MDHEN and CDR2 SYDVKM. V lost 2 bases and J lost 2, with 10 bases in between. The DNA of the CDR3 is TGTGCCAGCAGTTTACCCGACAGAGCCTACGAGCAGTACTTC. Residues: CASSLPDRAYEQYF.

The rearrangement joins TRBV10-3 to TRBJ2-2; 12 bases match TRBD2. The CDR3 is made up of 16 amino acids. Losses at the gene ends were 7 bases for V and 6 bases for J; bases not matched to a gene: 9. Germline V gives CDR1 ENHRY, CDR2 SYGVKD. CDR3 region: CAIKLTSGGKAGELFF. The CDR3 DNA sequence: TGTGCCATCAAACTGACTAGCGGGGGTAAGGCCGGGGAGCTGTTTTTT.

J is TRBJ2-5 and V is TRBV7-6; D possibly uses TRBD1 or TRBD2 (5 bases each). The V end lost 5 bases, the J end lost 1 base, and 11 bases lay between the germline ends. Germline CDR1 and CDR2: SGHVS and FNYEAQ. CDR3 length equals 14 residues. The CDR3 region has the DNA TGTGCCAGCAGCCCGGGACGGGGCCAAGAGACCCAGTACTTC. The encoded protein is CASSPGRGQETQYF.

V and J are TRBV3-1 and TRBJ1-1, with D possibly TRBD1 on 5 matching bases. CDR3 length: 15 amino acids. The V end was cut by 4 bases, the J end by 3 bases, with 15 bases between. Germline CDR1 reads LGHDT; CDR2 reads YNNKEL (reference sequence). This chain's CDR3 is CASSLSGGGYTEAFF. The CDR3, as DNA: TGTGCCAGCAGCCTCAGCGGGGGAGGTTACACTGAAGCTTTCTTT.

The chain joins TRBV5-1 to TRBJ2-5, with TRBD2 matching 14 bases. The CDR3 is 17 amino acids. Germline V CDR1 and CDR2: SGHRS, YFSETQ. Trimming removed 1 base from V and 2 bases from J; junction bases left unmatched: 4. This chain's CDR3 is CASSLQTSGGAQETQYF. The CDR3 region has the DNA TGCGCCAGCAGCTTGCAGACTAGCGGGGGGGCTCAAGAGACCCAGTACTTC.